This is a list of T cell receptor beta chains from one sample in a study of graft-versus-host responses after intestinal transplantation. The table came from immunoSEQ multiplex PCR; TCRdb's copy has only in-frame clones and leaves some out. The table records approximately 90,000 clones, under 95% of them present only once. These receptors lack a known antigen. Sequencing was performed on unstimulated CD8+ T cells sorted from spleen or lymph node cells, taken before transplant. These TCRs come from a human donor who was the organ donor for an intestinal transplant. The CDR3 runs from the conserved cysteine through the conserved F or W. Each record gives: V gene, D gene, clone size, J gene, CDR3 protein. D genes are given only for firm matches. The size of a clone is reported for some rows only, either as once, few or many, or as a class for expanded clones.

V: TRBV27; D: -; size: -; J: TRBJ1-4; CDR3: CASSSWRENEKLFF
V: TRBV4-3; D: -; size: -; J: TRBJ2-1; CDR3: CASSQDFNRANEQFF
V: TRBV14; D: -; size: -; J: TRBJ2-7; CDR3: CASSQDPTYEQYF
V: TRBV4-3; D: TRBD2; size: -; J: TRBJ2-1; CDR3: CASSLKVAGGPGEQFF
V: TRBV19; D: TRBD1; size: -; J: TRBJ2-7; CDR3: CASSPGQGGDEQYF
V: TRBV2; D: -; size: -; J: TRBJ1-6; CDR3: CASRDSLAYNSPLHF
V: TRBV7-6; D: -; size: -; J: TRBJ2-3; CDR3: CASSPLEMTDTQYF
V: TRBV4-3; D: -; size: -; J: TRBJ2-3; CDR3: CASSQDADTDTQYF
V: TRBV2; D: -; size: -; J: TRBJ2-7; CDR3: CASSEPRGWGSYEQYF
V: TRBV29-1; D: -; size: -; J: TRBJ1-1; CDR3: CSVGRDQAFF
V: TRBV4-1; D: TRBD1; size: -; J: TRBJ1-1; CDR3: CASSQETGLNTEAFF
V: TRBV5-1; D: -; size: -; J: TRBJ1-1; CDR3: CASSLVSGLRNTEAFF
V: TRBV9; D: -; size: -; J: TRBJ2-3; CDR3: CASSVSKRTDTQYF
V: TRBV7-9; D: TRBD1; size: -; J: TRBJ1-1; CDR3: CASGLPGQLNTEAFF
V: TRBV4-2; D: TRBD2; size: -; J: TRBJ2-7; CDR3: CASSQGSGAYEQYF
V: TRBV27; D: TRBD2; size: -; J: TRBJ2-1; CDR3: CASIVSGGNYNEQFF
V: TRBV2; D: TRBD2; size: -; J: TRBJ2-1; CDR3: CASRKASGGHEQFF
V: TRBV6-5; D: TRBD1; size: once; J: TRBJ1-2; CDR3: CASSYSGGDGYTF
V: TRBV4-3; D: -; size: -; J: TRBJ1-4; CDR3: CASSPRTASNEKLFF
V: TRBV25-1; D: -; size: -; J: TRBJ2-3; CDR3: CASSYRQDGDTQYF
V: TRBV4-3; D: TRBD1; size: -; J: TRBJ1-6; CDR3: CASSQAGTGWNSPLHF
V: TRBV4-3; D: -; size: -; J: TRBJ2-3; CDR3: CASSQGRASDTQYF
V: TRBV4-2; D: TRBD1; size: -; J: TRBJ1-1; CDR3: CASSQRQGPTEAFF
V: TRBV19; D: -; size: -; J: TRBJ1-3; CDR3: CASSGDTFSGNTIYF
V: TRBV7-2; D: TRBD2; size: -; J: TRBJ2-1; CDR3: CASSLLAGGPNEQFF
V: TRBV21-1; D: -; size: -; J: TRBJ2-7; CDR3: CASSKWEGTLFYEQYF
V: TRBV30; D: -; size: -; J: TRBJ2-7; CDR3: CAWSGRYGFPYEQYF
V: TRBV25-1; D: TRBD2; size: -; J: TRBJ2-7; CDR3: CASSDLRGAYEQYF
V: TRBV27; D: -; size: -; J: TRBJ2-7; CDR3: CASSFGGTYEQYF
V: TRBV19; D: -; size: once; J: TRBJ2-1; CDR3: CASSIGLLYNEQFF
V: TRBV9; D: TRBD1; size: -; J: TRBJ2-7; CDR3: CASSPSGQGAYEQYF
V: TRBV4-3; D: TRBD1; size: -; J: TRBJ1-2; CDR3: CASSQDPSTGGLDGYTF
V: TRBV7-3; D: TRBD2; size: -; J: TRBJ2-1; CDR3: CASSPTSGRSSYNEQFF
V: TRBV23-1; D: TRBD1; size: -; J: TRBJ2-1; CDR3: CASRPGTGTVSRFF
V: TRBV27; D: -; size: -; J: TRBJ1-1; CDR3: CASRRGGTEAFF
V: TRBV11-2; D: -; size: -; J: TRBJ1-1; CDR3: CASSLGGNTEAFF
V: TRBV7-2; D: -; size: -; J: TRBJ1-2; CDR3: CASSLGGLVGGYTF
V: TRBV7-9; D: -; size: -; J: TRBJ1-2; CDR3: CASSSPYYGYTF
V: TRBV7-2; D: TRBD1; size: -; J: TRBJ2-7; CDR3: CASSGTGRYEQYF
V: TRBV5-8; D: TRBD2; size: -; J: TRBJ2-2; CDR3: CASSWGGEGTGELFF
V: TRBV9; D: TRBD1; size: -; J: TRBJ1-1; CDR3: CASSVGTGGLNTEAFF
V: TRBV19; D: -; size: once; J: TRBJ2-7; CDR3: CASSIVPEVREQYF
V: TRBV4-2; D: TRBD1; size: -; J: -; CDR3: CASSQDRDSSYEQYF
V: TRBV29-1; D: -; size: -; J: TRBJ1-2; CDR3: CSVGGSYGYTF